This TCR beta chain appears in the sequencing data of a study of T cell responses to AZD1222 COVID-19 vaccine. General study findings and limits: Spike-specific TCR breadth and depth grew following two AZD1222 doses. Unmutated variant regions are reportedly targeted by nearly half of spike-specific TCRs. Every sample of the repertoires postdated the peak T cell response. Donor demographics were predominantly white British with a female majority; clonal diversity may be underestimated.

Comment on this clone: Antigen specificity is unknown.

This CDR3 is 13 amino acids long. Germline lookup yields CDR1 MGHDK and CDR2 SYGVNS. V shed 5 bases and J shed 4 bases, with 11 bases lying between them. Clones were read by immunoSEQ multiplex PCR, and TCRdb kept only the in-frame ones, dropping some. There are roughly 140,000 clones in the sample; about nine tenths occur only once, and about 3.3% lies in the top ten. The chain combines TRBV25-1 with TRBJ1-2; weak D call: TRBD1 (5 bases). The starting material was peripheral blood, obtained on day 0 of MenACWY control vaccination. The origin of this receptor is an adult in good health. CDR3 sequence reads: CASSPGGGYGYTF. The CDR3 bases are TGTGCCAGCAGTCCTGGCGGGGGCTATGGCTACACCTTC.